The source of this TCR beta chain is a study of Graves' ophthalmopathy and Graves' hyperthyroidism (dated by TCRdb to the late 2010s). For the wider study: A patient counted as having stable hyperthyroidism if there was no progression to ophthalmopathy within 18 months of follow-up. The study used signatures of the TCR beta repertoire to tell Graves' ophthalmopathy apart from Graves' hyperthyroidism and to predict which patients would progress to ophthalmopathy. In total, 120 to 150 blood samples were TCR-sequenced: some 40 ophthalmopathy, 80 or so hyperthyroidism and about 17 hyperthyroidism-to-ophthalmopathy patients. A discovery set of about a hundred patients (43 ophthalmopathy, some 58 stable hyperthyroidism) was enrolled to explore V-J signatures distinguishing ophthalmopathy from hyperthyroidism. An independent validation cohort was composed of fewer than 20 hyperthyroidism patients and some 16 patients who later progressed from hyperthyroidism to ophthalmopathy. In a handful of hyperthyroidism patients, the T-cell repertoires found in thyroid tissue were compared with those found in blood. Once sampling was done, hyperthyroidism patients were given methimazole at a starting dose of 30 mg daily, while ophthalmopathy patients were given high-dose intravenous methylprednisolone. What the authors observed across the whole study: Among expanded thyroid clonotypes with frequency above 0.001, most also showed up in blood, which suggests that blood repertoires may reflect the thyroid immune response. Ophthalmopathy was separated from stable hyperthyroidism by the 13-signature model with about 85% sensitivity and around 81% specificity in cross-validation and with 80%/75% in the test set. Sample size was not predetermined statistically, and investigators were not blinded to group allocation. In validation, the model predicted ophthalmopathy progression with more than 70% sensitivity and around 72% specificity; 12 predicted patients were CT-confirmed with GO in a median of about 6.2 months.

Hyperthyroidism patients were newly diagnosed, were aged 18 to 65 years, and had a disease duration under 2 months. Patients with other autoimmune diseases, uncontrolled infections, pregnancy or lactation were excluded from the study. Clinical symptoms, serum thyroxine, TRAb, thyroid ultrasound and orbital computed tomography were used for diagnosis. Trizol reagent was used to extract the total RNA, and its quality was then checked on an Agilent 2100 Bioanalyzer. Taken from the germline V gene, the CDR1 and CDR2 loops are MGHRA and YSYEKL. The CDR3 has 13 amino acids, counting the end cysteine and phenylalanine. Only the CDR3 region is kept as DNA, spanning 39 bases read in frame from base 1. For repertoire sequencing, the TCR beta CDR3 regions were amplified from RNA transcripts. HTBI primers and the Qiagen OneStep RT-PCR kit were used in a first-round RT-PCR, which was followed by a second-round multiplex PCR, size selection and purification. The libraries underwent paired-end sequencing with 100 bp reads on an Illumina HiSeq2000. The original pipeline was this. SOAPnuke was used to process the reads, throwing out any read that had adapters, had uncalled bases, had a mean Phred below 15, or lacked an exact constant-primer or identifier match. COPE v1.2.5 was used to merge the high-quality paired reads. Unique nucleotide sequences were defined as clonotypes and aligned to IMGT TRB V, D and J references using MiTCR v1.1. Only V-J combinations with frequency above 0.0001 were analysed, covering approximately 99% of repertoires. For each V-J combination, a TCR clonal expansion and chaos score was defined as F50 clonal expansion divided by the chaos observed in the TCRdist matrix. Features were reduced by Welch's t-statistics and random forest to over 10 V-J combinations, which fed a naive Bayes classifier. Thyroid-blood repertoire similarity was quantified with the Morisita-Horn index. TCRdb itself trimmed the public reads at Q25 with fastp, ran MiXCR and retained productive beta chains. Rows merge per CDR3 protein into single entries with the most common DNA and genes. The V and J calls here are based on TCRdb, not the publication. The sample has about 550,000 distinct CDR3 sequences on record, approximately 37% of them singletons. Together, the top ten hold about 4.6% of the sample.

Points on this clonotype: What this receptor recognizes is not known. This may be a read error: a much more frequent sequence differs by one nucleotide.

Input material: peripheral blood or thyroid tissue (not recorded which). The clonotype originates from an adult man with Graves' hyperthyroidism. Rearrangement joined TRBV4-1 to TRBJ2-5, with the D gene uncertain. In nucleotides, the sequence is TGCGCCAGCGGCCAAGCTTGGAAAGAGACCCAGTACTTC. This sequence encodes CASGQAWKETQYF.